The present T cell receptor beta chain was sequenced within a study of cytomegalovirus exposure and HLA in healthy donors. The study, taken as a whole, reports: The authors listed 164 TCR beta chains as cytomegalovirus-associated. A later analysis showed HLA-associated TCR beta chains outstripping equally common others in clonal expansion. Looking again later, the authors saw that most CMV-associated TCR beta chains seemed HLA-restricted.

Germline V lookup: CDR1 SGDLS, CDR2 YYNGEE. The CDR3 extends over 15 amino acids. Trimming cost V 4 bases and J 6 bases, with 16 bases left between them. The PCR had 60 Vbeta and 13 Jbeta primers. Sequencing was performed with immunoSEQ multiplex PCR; in TCRdb, only in-frame clones are kept and a portion is missing. Here the sample spans more than 150,000 clones, 80% being singletons. As regards this clone: Its antigen is unidentified.

The chain has TRBV9 and TRBJ2-2, with D unclear. The sample taken for sequencing was PBMCs. This receptor was obtained from a woman aged 25-40 years in good health and CMV-seronegative. The DNA for the CDR3 is TGTGCCAGCAGCTTCACCCCTAAGACTCCCGGGGAGCTGTTTTTT. It codes for CASSFTPKTPGELFF.